Listed here are 18 T cell receptor beta chains from one sample, sequenced in a study of T cell changes during pregnancy in multiple sclerosis. TCRdb keeps only in-frame clones here, not all; method: immunoSEQ multiplex PCR. The sample includes 30,000 to 40,000 clones, about nine tenths of them seen just once. The sequencing here drew on CD4+ T cells from peripheral blood mononuclear cells, taken in the third trimester of pregnancy. These receptors were collected from a female donor in good health, enrolled as a control in a pregnancy study.

This chain joins TRBV7-9 and TRBJ1-6; D is unclear. Looked up from germline, CDR1 is SEHNR and CDR2 is FQNEAQ (reference sequence). The V end lost 1 base, the J end lost 10 bases, and 5 bases lay between the germline ends. CDR3 length: 12 residues. DNA of the CDR3: TGTGCCAGCAGCTTAGGGCCCTCACCCCTCCACTTT. Amino acids: CASSLGPSPLHF.

V usage is TRBV5-1 and J usage is TRBJ2-1, with 7 bases that match TRBD2. The CDR3 runs 18 residues. Germline V gives CDR1 SGHRS, CDR2 YFSETQ. With 4 bases clipped from V and 3 bases from J, the junction kept 16 bases outside the gene matches. CDR3 region: CASSTPQGPGLFYNEQFF. The CDR3 region has the DNA TGCGCCAGCAGCACTCCTCAGGGACCGGGACTATTCTACAATGAGCAGTTCTTC.

The chain combines TRBV6-6 with TRBJ2-7; D is perhaps TRBD1 (6 bases). The germline V and J ends were trimmed by 5 bases and 4 bases, with 12 bases remaining between them. The CDR3 runs 13 residues. Germline assignment: CDR1 MNHNY and CDR2 SVGAGI (reference sequence). The CDR3 here is CASSDGQSYEQYF. As DNA, the CDR3 is TGTGCCAGCAGTGACGGACAGTCATACGAGCAGTACTTC.

This chain links TRBV7-9 with TRBJ2-1; 7 bases agree with TRBD2. The trim removed 5 bases at V and 7 bases at J, leaving 5 bases unmatched. Germline V lookup: CDR1 SEHNR, CDR2 FQNEAQ (reference sequence). CDR3 size: 13 residues. The CDR3 DNA reads as TGTGCCAGCAGCCGCCCGGGAGGTAATGAGCAGTTCTTC. Its translation is CASSRPGGNEQFF.

V gene TRBV28 combines with J gene TRBJ1-4, with D perhaps TRBD1 (6 bases). The CDR3 is 15 residues long. Looked up from germline, CDR1 is MDHEN and CDR2 is SYDVKM. Trimming left V 3 bases short and J 4 bases short, with 12 bases between. CDR3 bases: TGTGCCAGCAGTTTGACGGACAGTTATAATGAAAAACTGTTTTTT. Protein: CASSLTDSYNEKLFF.

The CDR3 DNA is TGCGCCAGCAGCTTCTCTCCGGCAGGGGTTAATCAGCCCCAGCATTTT. Translated: CASSFSPAGVNQPQHF. The rearrangement uses TRBV5-1 and TRBJ1-5, with D perhaps TRBD1 (6 bases). The V end was cut by 2 bases, the J end by 4 bases, with 16 bases between. This CDR3 spans 16 amino acids. CDR1 is SGHRS and CDR2 is YFSETQ in the germline V gene.

This clone has a handful of counts. V and J are TRBV23-1 and TRBJ2-7; 9 nucleotides line up with TRBD2. TRBV23-1 is noted as an ORF with a role that remains uncertain. The CDR3 runs to 15 residues. V was clipped by 2 bases and J by 6 bases; unmatched bases: 8. CDR3 residues: CASSQLRAGGSEQYF. The CDR3 bases are TGCGCCAGCAGTCAACTTCGAGCGGGAGGCTCCGAGCAGTACTTC.

The chain uses TRBV5-4 and TRBJ2-3, with 8 bases lining up with TRBD2. J gave up 1 base and V 4 bases, and 14 bases lay outside the gene matches. The CDR3 covers 18 residues. Germline CDR1 reads SGHNT; CDR2 reads YYREEE (reference sequence). In DNA form, the CDR3 reads TGTGCCAGCAGCCCCGGGACTAGTCGAGGTTGGGGCACAGATACGCAGTATTTT. Protein product: CASSPGTSRGWGTDTQYF.

This chain's CDR3 is CASSLARGVSGELFF. CDR3 sequence (DNA): TGTGCCAGCAGCTTAGCCAGGGGAGTCTCCGGGGAGCTGTTTTTT. The chain links TRBV7-9 to TRBJ2-2; a possible D gene is TRBD1 (6 bases). Trimming took 0 bases from V and 6 from J, leaving 11 bases between them. This CDR3 region has 15 residues. Germline values: CDR1 SEHNR, CDR2 FQNEAQ (reference sequence).

This sequence joins TRBV19 and TRBJ2-5, with TRBD2 matching over 7 bases. The CDR3 totals 17 residues. V lost 1 base and J lost 0; bases outside the gene matches: 8. The germline V gene encodes CDR1 LNHDA and CDR2 SQIVND (reference sequence). CDR3 sequence: CASSIVGRGDHQETQYF. Here the CDR3 DNA reads TGTGCCAGTAGTATAGTCGGCCGGGGGGACCACCAAGAGACCCAGTACTTC.

The V gene is TRBV28, the J gene TRBJ1-5, with a tentative D call TRBD1 (5 bases). The V end was cut by 6 bases, the J end by 3 bases, with 12 bases between. Germline V gives CDR1 MDHEN, CDR2 SYDVKM. The CDR3 length is 14 residues. The CDR3 region is CASSTDSDNQPQHF. Here the CDR3 DNA reads TGTGCCAGCAGCACCGACAGCGACAATCAGCCCCAGCATTTT.

The chain couples TRBV30 to TRBJ2-6; weak D call: TRBD2 (5 bases). The CDR3 runs to 14 residues. CDR1 and CDR2 from the germline V gene are GTSNPN and SVGIG (reference sequence). This CDR3 is CAYEGISGANVLTF. CDR3 sequence (DNA): TGTGCATATGAGGGCATCTCTGGGGCCAACGTCCTGACTTTC.

The chain joins TRBV5-6 to TRBJ2-3, with 11 bases aligning to TRBD2. The CDR3 sequence is 17 residues long. Trimming removed 5 bases from V and 0 bases from J; junction bases left unmatched: 8. From germline, CDR1 is SGHDT and CDR2 YYEEEE. The CDR3 sequence is CASSRTSGRPSTDTQYF. CDR3 bases: TGTGCCAGCAGTCGTACTAGCGGGAGACCCAGCACAGATACGCAGTATTTT.

This clone was found a few times. The chain joins TRBV5-1 to TRBJ2-3; 11 bases line up with TRBD2. Germline-derived CDR1 and CDR2 are SGHRS and YFSETQ. Trimming cost V 0 bases and J 2 bases; bases outside gene matches: 5. The CDR3 runs 17 residues. The CDR3 loop reads CASSLATSGISTDTQYF. CDR3 nucleotides: TGCGCCAGCAGCTTGGCGACTAGCGGGATTTCCACAGATACGCAGTATTTT.

This clone was seen just once. This sequence joins TRBV12-2 and TRBJ2-7; no check of the table's D call, TRBD2, against the DNA was made. TRBV12-2 has pseudogene status. The CDR3 runs to 19 residues. The CDR3 spells CASRLGASGRAFCGYEQYF. The CDR3 DNA reads as TGTGCAAGTCGCTTAGGGGCTAGCGGGAGGGCCTTCTGTGGCTACGAGCAGTACTTC.

The chain couples TRBV6-5 to TRBJ1-2, with no clear D. Per germline, CDR1 MNHEY and CDR2 SVGAGI. CDR3 length: 13 residues. V was cut by 0 bases and J by 8 bases, with 10 bases left in between. Here the CDR3 DNA reads TGTGCCAGCAGTTACTCGATTAGGGAGGGCTACACCTTC. This codes for CASSYSIREGYTF.

CDR3 nucleotides: TGTGCCAGCAGCCCGCTCCAGGTGGAGACCCAGTACTTC. It yields the protein CASSPLQVETQYF. The chain has TRBV7-6 and TRBJ2-5; D is unclear. Trimming pared 5 bases from V and 5 bases from J, leaving 12 bases between. The germline V gene encodes CDR1 SGHVS and CDR2 FNYEAQ. This CDR3 has 13 residues.

This clone was seen a handful of times. This rearrangement joins TRBV5-1 to TRBJ2-1; D might be TRBD1 (6 bases). Germline V gene lookup returns CDR1 SGHRS and CDR2 YFSETQ. The V gene lost 2 bases and the J gene lost 7 bases, with 13 bases spanning the gap. This CDR3 is 14 amino acids long. This chain's CDR3 is CASSFQGLDNEQFF. For the CDR3, the DNA is TGCGCCAGCAGCTTCCAGGGGTTGGATAATGAGCAGTTCTTC.